This T cell receptor (beta chain) was recovered during a study of blood T cells in healthy people across ages. Whole-study context: Using template switching, researchers captured about one barcoded beta molecule for each two T cells.

Deletions cut 6 bases from V and 0 bases from J, with 12 bases between. The CDR3 loop spans 14 amino acids. Germline lookup yields CDR1 DFQATT and CDR2 SNEGSKA (reference sequence). This clonotype was found once. For the second PCR, which ran for about 6 to 11 cycles, a sample-barcoded 5' primer and a J-beta primer mix were used. TCRdb re-called the 5' RACE reads through MiXCR, storing one row per CDR3 protein. The sample lists around 1,700,000 distinct CDR3 sequences, roughly 27% occurring once. This clonotype originated in a woman in her twenties or thirties in good health. J is TRBJ1-5 and V is TRBV20-1; D is uncertain. Sequencing used blood. CDR3 in DNA: TGCAGTGCCGAATCGGCCGATAGCAATCAGCCCCAGCATTTT. Its translation is CSAESADSNQPQHF.